The 6 T cell receptor beta chains presented below share a single source sample, sequenced in a study of beta chain features in type 1 diabetes. Reverse transcribing all isolated RNA meant expressed TCRB transcripts were sequenced. Using immunoSEQ multiplex PCR, the repertoire was profiled, and TCRdb retains in-frame clones only, with some absent. The table includes around 310,000 clones, roughly 11% detected once. The sample consisted of naive CD4+ T cells from blood. These receptors were collected from a woman in her thirties in good health.

This clone was seen a handful of times. The genes are TRBV30 and TRBJ2-5, with a possible D match to TRBD1 (7 bases). Germline-derived CDR1 and CDR2 are GTSNPN and SVGIG (reference sequence). The CDR3 spans 13 residues. Trimming took 3 bases from V and 5 from J, leaving 13 bases between them. The chain's CDR3 is CAWRRAGGETQYF. The CDR3, as DNA: TGTGCCTGGAGGAGGGCAGGGGGGGAGACCCAGTACTTC.

This clone showed up just a few times. J is TRBJ2-4 and V is TRBV28, with D possibly TRBD2 on 6 matching bases. Germline V gene data show CDR1 as MDHEN and CDR2 as SYDVKM. The CDR3 consists of 14 residues. V was cut by 2 bases and J by 6 bases, with 11 bases left in between. The CDR3: CASSLPGAGNIQYF. As DNA, the CDR3 is TGTGCCAGCAGTTTACCAGGAGCGGGAAACATTCAGTACTTC.

This clone was seen a handful of times. The DNA for the CDR3 is TGTGCCAGCAGCGGGACTAGCGGGACTAACAATGAGCAGTTCTTC. Translated: CASSGTSGTNNEQFF. The J gene is TRBJ2-1, the V gene TRBV7-2, with 13 bases that match TRBD2. Germline lookup yields CDR1 SGHTA and CDR2 FQGNSA. The CDR3 runs 15 residues. Losses at the gene ends were 5 bases for V and 5 bases for J; bases not matched to a gene: 3.

A few counts support this clone. The V call is TRBV2, the J call TRBJ2-1, with 10 bases lining up with TRBD2. The J segment lost 0 bases and the V segment lost 6 bases, leaving 5 bases of the junction unmatched. The CDR3 length is 16 residues. Per the germline V gene, CDR1 is SNHLY and CDR2 is FYNNEI. The CDR3 DNA is TGTGCCAGCAGAGTTTTAGCGGGAGGCTCCTACAATGAGCAGTTCTTC. It is translated as CASRVLAGGSYNEQFF. Combining the CDR3 with reference TRBV2 and TRBJ2-1 gives the whole variable domain EPEVTQTPSHQVTQMGQEVILRCVPISNHLYFYWYRQILGQKVEFLVSFYNNEISEKSEIFDDQFSVERPDGSNFTLKIRSTKLEDSAMYFCASRVLAGGSYNEQFFGPGTRLTVL.

The gene calls are TRBV28 and TRBJ1-1; D not resolved. The CDR3 extends over 12 amino acids. Between the trimmed V and J ends, which lost 7 bases and 10 bases, there was a span of 16 bases. From germline, CDR1 is MDHEN and CDR2 SYDVKM. The CDR3 loop reads CASIQAGPRAFF. The CDR3 nucleotides read TGTGCCAGCATTCAGGCGGGCCCCCGAGCTTTCTTT.

The gene calls are TRBV5-1 and TRBJ2-7; TRBD1 matches at 10 bases. Germline values: CDR1 SGHRS, CDR2 YFSETQ. V shed 4 bases and J 6 bases; nucleotides not matched to a gene: 4. The CDR3 sequence is 13 residues long. CDR3 nucleotides: TGCGCCAGCAGCGCCGACAGGGGGCTCGAGCAGTACTTC. Protein sequence: CASSADRGLEQYF. Based on the CDR3 plus reference TRBV5-1 and TRBJ2-7, the full variable domain is KAGVTQTPRYLIKTRGQQVTLSCSPISGHRSVSWYQQTPGQGLQFLFEYFSETQRNKGNFPGRFSGRQFSNSRSEMNVSTLELGDSALYLCASSADRGLEQYFGPGTRLTVT.